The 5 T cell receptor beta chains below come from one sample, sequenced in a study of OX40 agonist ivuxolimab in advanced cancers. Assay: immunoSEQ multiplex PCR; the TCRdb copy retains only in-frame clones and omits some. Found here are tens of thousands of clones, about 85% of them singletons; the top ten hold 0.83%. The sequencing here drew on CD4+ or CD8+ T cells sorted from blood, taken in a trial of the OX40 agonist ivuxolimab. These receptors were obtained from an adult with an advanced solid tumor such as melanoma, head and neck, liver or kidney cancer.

CDR3 loop: CASSRDNFYEQYF. As DNA, the CDR3 is TGCGCCAGCAGCAGGGACAACTTCTACGAGCAGTACTTC. The chain has TRBV5-1 and TRBJ2-7, with D possibly TRBD1 on 6 matching bases. Trimming cost V 4 bases and J 3 bases, with 11 bases left between them. Germline-derived CDR1 and CDR2 are SGHRS and YFSETQ. This CDR3 region has 13 residues.

The CDR3 nucleotides read TGTGCCAGCAGCTCGGCCCGGGGGTCAGGAAACACCATATATTTT. Translation gives CASSSARGSGNTIYF. This chain connects TRBV5-6 to TRBJ1-3, with D possibly being TRBD1 (5 bases). The CDR3 extends over 15 amino acids. The germline V and J ends were trimmed by 3 bases and 4 bases, with 14 bases remaining between them. Germline assignment: CDR1 SGHDT and CDR2 YYEEEE.

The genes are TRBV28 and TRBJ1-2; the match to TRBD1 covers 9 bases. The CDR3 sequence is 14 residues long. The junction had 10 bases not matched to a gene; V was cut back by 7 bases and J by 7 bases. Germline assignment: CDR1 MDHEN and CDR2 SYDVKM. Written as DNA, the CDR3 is TGTGCCAGCATCCAGGCCGGACAGGGGTTTGGCTACACCTTC. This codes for CASIQAGQGFGYTF.

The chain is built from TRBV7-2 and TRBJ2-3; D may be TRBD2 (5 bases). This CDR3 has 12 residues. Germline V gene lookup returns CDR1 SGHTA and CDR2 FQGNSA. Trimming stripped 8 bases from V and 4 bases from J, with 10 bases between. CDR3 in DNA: TGTGCCAGCCGACGGACTCCAGATACGCAGTATTTT. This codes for CASRRTPDTQYF.

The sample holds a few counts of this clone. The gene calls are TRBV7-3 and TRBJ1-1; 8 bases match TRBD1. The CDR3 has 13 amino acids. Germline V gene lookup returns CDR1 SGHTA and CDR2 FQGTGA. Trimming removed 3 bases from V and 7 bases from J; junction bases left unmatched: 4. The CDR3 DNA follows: TGTGCCAGCAGCTTCGACAGGGGACTTGAAGCTTTCTTT. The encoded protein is CASSFDRGLEAFF.